This T cell receptor (beta chain) was identified during a study of shared clonotypes between healthy human individuals. Study context: Plates per donor: three CD4 naive, three CD4 memory, two CD8 naive, one CD8 memory. Regarding the study as a whole: Researchers sampled blood only, noting tissue repertoires likely differ. Lower generation probabilities were found for non-shared clonotypes than for those shared by all four donors. Larger estimated richness was generally seen in naive subsets than in memory subsets.

The length of the CDR3 is 12 residues. V lost 7 bases and J lost 7, with 13 bases in between. Per the germline V gene, CDR1 is MNHEY and CDR2 is SVGAGI. Clones were sequenced by immunoSEQ multiplex PCR, and TCRdb holds only the in-frame ones, with some missing. The sample consists of 640,000 or so clones, about two thirds of them appearing once. With regard to this clone: The antigen is undetermined.

This chain connects TRBV6-5 to TRBJ1-1; no clear D. This clonotype originated in a woman aged 25 to 39 in good health. Material for sequencing was memory CD4+ T cells sorted from blood. Subset defined: CD45RA-negative fraction. CDR3 in DNA: TGTGCCAGCACCGGGCGAGGGAATGAAGCTTTCTTT. It encodes CASTGRGNEAFF.